This TCR beta chain originates from a study of cytomegalovirus exposure and HLA in healthy donors (dated by TCRdb to the late 2010s). General notes on the study: An earlier analysis of a few hundred of the donors reported 276 Gb of sequence data and 95 million to 120 million unique TCR beta sequences obtained from about 179 million T cells. An early release that covered about 600 HLA-typed donors contained approximately 300 gigabases of sequencing data and tens of millions of unique TCR sequences. Of the approximately 400 genotyped donors, about 80% fell in the genetic ancestry cluster associated with self-reported Caucasian donors. The study aimed to test whether signatures of past pathogen exposure could be identified by cataloging public T cell receptors. The study used immunosequencing to profile the T cell repertoires of approximately 650 subjects and linked those repertoires to cytomegalovirus serostatus. In addition to the first cohort of around 670 subjects, a separate validation cohort of 130 or so different subjects was used. To predict cytomegalovirus infection status, the study combined high-throughput TCR immunosequencing, statistical association of individual TCRs with disease status, and machine learning. A later analysis re-analyzed previously published TCR beta repertoires from 666 donors and added high-resolution HLA genotyping to study TCR occurrence patterns. Rather than drawing on any new phenotypic data, the later analysis identified candidate immune exposures from TCR beta sequences and the way those sequences occurred across donors. In an earlier analysis of 500 to 650 of the donors, high-throughput TCR beta sequencing was used to judge whether each TCR beta V gene segment behaved as functional or pseudogenic. Donor age, sex, ethnicity and CMV serostatus were collected together with the repertoire data. In a later genetic analysis, genome-wide SNP genotypes for about 60% of the 666 donors were used, and that subset was treated as a discovery cohort. Every repertoire in the discovery cohort had been generated on one and the same sequencing platform. HLA typing included class I and class II loci at four-digit resolution. Typing coverage varied by locus: roughly 629-640 donors for A, B, C, DRB1 and DQB1; about 520 for DQA1; nearly 610 for DPA1; around 450 for DPB1. Four to six DR-DQ haplotypes were handled as single units for association and clustering, since linkage in the cohort was strong. Among 398 genotyped donors of the cohort, an average of about 220,000 unique TCR beta nucleotide sequences was sequenced per donor, of which approximately 19% were non-productive.

Library preparation used the immunoSEQ multiplex PCR assay. For the multiplex PCR, a mixture combining 60 forward primers for TCR Vbeta segments and 13 reverse primers for TCR Jbeta segments was used. A multiplex PCR assay on genomic DNA amplified the CDR3 region of rearranged TCR beta genes. The amplified TCR beta libraries were sequenced on the Illumina HiSeq System as 87-base-pair reads. Under the source paper's analysis protocol: A later analysis counted about 82 million unique TCR beta chains across the 650 to 700 repertoires, and around 9.9 million of these chains were shared by at least two donors. Raw reads were error-corrected and collapsed into unique sequences by a nearest-neighbor algorithm in which closely related sequences were merged to remove PCR and sequencing errors. Alignment of CDR3 sequences to IMGT reference sequences was used to assign V, D and J gene segments. For a sequence to be retained, at least a six-nucleotide match to both a V gene segment and a J gene segment was required. Rearrangements were classified as productive when the CDR3 lacked stop codons and remained in frame with V and J, and all other rearrangements were classified as non-productive. Following IMGT convention, CDR3 was defined as the stretch from the second conserved V-encoded cysteine to the conserved J-encoded phenylalanine. Sequences without an unambiguous match to a single V gene segment were excluded from the earlier analysis of several hundred of the donors. In an earlier analysis of approximately 610 of the donors, V segments were called functional above 56.7% productive rearrangements and were called segregating when the between-donor standard deviation exceeded 5%. A statistical classification framework was built to diagnose cytomegalovirus status from the catalog of TCR beta chain sequences. V and J gene assignment, in a later analysis, came from comparing TCR nucleotide sequences with IMGT/GENE-DB human TR gene sequences. The TCRdist pipeline was used in a later analysis to assign CDR3 sequences and most-parsimonious VDJ recombination scenarios. In a later analysis, each TCR beta chain was defined by its CDR3 amino acid sequence together with its V-gene family, and reads without a unique V-gene family were excluded. In a later analysis, fewer than 600 highly shared, low-generation-probability nucleotide sequences were removed to address suspected cross-contamination and a sequencing artifact. For each public chain, a later analysis derived a clonal expansion index from normalized ranks of inferred template counts within each repertoire. Generation probabilities in a later analysis came from a VDJ recombination model fitted to out-of-frame rearrangements, and those results were checked against IGoR. A later analysis scored TCR-TCR, TCR-HLA and TCR-CMV co-occurrence with hypergeometric tests, applying a repertoire-size bias correction to TCR pairs. To estimate false discovery rates, a later analysis permuted the HLA or CMV assignments 20 times. In a later analysis, co-occurring TCRs were grouped using DBSCAN, with TCRdist sequence similarity added in when clustering inside HLA-allele-positive subsets. Co-occurrence clustering excluded repertoires with fewer than 30,000 or more than 120,000 public chains, plus five with anomalous nucleotide sharing. Imported from immuneACCESS, the table was reduced by TCRdb to in-frame sequences with V and J called. These copies leave out some clones; in studies compared against another copy, an unresolved V gene accounts for under half, and the cause of the remainder is not known. The V and J calls and clone size were taken over from that table, and D and trimming were inferred from the DNA. The sample table lists 120,000 to 150,000 clones, 75% to 90% of them with a count of one. The ten largest clonotypes hold less than 3.5% of the sample.

For CDR1 and CDR2, the germline V gene lists MDHEN and SYDVKM. Trimming leaves V shorter by 5 bases and J shorter by 7 bases, with the junction holding 7 bases beyond the gene matches. From its cysteine to its phenylalanine, the CDR3 spans 14 amino acids. Only the CDR3 DNA is retained, 42 bases long and in frame from the first base. Summary of the overall study and its limitations: In the study, approximately 160 TCR beta chains were listed as associated with cytomegalovirus. At a false discovery rate of 0.05, a later analysis linked under 20,000 TCR beta sequences to specific HLA alleles. Some IMGT-functional V segments, including TRBV6-2 and TRBV6-3, could not be told apart with the 87-base-pair reads, so those segments were excluded. According to a later analysis, parvovirus B19, influenza, CMV and Epstein-Barr virus appeared linked to several top co-occurrence clusters. Strong co-occurrence of HLA alleles, especially DR and DQ, made assigning TCR associations to individual alleles difficult. In a later analysis, HLA-associated TCR beta chains showed more clonal expansion and lower generation probabilities than non-associated chains that were equally common. The cohort was sequenced for TCR beta chains only, and without alpha or paired-chain data the features that could be detected were limited. The earlier analysis of nearly 600 of the donors excluded approximately 15 rarely observed V segments, including chromosome 9 orphons, because counts were too low. In a later genetic analysis, a missense DCLRE1C variant was associated with V-gene and J-gene trimming of TCR beta chains, and the association was replicated in an independent cohort. CMV serostatus was the only immune exposure information available for the cohort. The classifier was reported to diagnose cytomegalovirus status with high specificity and sensitivity in both the original and validation cohorts. A further reported finding was that TCR beta sequences accurately predicted the HLA-A and HLA-B alleles for most subjects in the first cohort. The authors suggested that the approach could potentially be extended to other disease states and immunological phenotypes. Because HLA typing was unavailable for some donors at each locus, only the typed subset was used in association tests. In an earlier analysis of 587 of the donors, most TCR beta V segments appeared in productive rearrangements about 90% or about 30% of the time, broadly matching IMGT annotations. Correlated functional status among segregating V segments might reflect linkage disequilibrium, but an unknown experimental factor could not be ruled out. Three of the identified cytomegalovirus-associated TCR beta chains were confirmed in vitro to be specific for cytomegalovirus antigens. According to a later analysis, most CMV-associated TCR beta chains appeared to be HLA-restricted, and the HLA associations seemed to be driven largely by CMV exposure. In a later genetic analysis, fewer N-insertions in productive TCRs were reported among donors in an Asian-associated ancestry cluster than the roughly 700-donor mean. Across donors, most TCR sequences were observed very rarely, whereas some public TCRs were present in many individuals. According to a later analysis, TCR association rates differed among HLA loci, with DRB1 alleles showing the most associated TCRs and HLA-C alleles showing the fewest. A cluster of highly shared sequence variants was judged likely to be a technical artifact of the sequencing pipeline. Presence/absence analyses assumed roughly uniform sequencing depth across donors, an assumption that may not hold.

Details on this clone: The target of this receptor is not known. Per-nucleotide qualities are absent, and no much larger clonotype sits a single base away.

The cohort comprised hundreds of healthy bone marrow donors. All cohort members were sampled while nominally healthy, although unrecorded immune exposures were likely present. The donor was CMV seronegative and was included in the group of under 450 seronegative cohort members. Each donor provided a peripheral blood sample, and peripheral blood mononuclear cells were used for TCR beta sequencing. The Qiagen DNeasy Blood Extraction Kit was used to extract genomic DNA from the blood cell samples. This receptor was taken from a woman in her twenties or thirties in good health and CMV-seronegative. Sample: PBMCs. This receptor chain uses TRBV28 and TRBJ1-5; 8 central bases correspond to TRBD1. CDR3 reads: CASSLWTGRQPQHF. The DNA reads as follows: TGTGCCAGCAGTCTCTGGACAGGGCGACAGCCCCAGCATTTT.